The rows below give T cell receptor beta chains drawn from one sample of a study of somatic mutations in cytotoxic T cells in rheumatoid arthritis. Clones were sequenced by immunoSEQ multiplex PCR, and TCRdb holds only the in-frame ones, with some missing. Here the sample spans 20,000 or so clones, over 75% being singletons. Sequences were obtained from CD8+ T cells sorted from blood. All receptors derive from a woman in her forties or fifties in good health. Each CDR3 is given with its conserved first and last residue. Each record gives: clone size, D gene, V gene, J gene, CDR3 DNA, CDR3 protein. A D gene is named only where the DNA matches it firmly. Clone sizes are given selectively: once, few, many, or a class where the clone is expanded.

>once|.|TRBV6-1|TRBJ1-1
TGTGCCAGCAGTGTAGGGCGGGTCGAGGCTTTCTTT
CASSVGRVEAFF
>.|TRBD1|TRBV2|TRBJ2-3
TGTGCCAGCAGTGGGGACAGGGGTCCGGGCGACGGGACAGATACGCAGTATTTT
CASSGDRGPGDGTDTQYF
>.|.|TRBV11-2|TRBJ2-7
TGTGCCAGCAGCTTAGAACCCAGTAACAGCGAGCAGTACTTC
CASSLEPSNSEQYF
>.|.|TRBV27|TRBJ2-3
TGTGCCAGCAGTTTAAGCTTCGTGGATACGCAGTATTTT
CASSLSFVDTQYF
>once|TRBD2|TRBV19|TRBJ2-2
TGTGCCAGTAGTCCTAGCGGGGACACCGGGGAGCTGTTTTTT
CASSPSGDTGELFF
>.|TRBD2|TRBV4-3|TRBJ2-1
TGCGCCAGCAGCCCGGGGGGGAATGAGCAGTTCTTC
CASSPGGNEQFF
>once|TRBD2|TRBV28|TRBJ2-7
TGTGCCAGCAGTTTCCCTAGCGGGCTTGACTACGAGCAGTACTTC
CASSFPSGLDYEQYF
>.|TRBD1|TRBV7-2|TRBJ1-1
TGTGCCAGCGGCCCAGCCCTAGGGGGCGCTGTGAGCGCTTTCTTT
CASGPALGGAVSAFF
>.|TRBD1|TRBV5-6|TRBJ1-2
TGTGCCAGCACCCCCGGGACAGGGACTCTTTATGGCTACACCTTC
CASTPGTGTLYGYTF
>few|TRBD1|TRBV28|TRBJ2-7
TGTGCCAGCAGTATCTGGACAGGGGAGGGCGAGCAGTACTTC
CASSIWTGEGEQYF
>.|TRBD1|TRBV13|TRBJ1-2
TGTGCCAGCAGCGCCCAGACGGGACAGGGGTGGTATGGCTACACCTTC
CASSAQTGQGWYGYTF
>once|.|TRBV5-6|TRBJ2-1
TGTGCCAGCACTTCGGGCTACTCCTACAATGAGCAGTTCTTC
CASTSGYSYNEQFF
>.|TRBD1|TRBV7-8|TRBJ2-7
TGTGCCAGCAGCGACAGGGACGGCCCGGCCCTTCCCTACGAGCAGTACTTC
CASSDRDGPALPYEQYF
>.|.|TRBV9|TRBJ1-4
TGTGCCAGCAGCGTAGGGGGGGGACCTAATGAAAAACTGTTTTTT
CASSVGGGPNEKLFF
>.|.|TRBV9|TRBJ2-7
TGTGCCAGCAGCGTAGGGTCTAGCCACTACGAGCAGTACTTC
CASSVGSSHYEQYF
>.|TRBD2|TRBV7-8|TRBJ2-2
TGTGCCAGCAGCTTAGTTGGGGGGGTCGGGGAGCTGTTTTTT
CASSLVGGVGELFF
>.|.|TRBV5-4|TRBJ2-5
TGTGCCAGCAGCTTGCCTGGGACAAAAAAAGAGACCCAGTACTTC
CASSLPGTKKETQYF
>.|.|TRBV30|TRBJ2-3
TGTGCCTGGAAACGGCAGGGGATAACAGATACGCAGTATTTT
CAWKRQGITDTQYF
>.|.|TRBV27|TRBJ2-1
TGTGCCAGCAGTGAGTGGACTGGACGGTTGGAGCAGTTCTTC
CASSEWTGRLEQFF
>.|.|TRBV19|TRBJ1-5
TGTGCCAGTAGACCAGACCATAGCAATCAGCCCCAGCATTTT
CASRPDHSNQPQHF
>.|.|TRBV15|TRBJ1-4
TGTGCCACCATACTAGGGGAAGCAACTAATGAAAAACTGTTTTTT
CATILGEATNEKLFF
>.|TRBD1|TRBV27|TRBJ2-3
TGTGCCACACAGGGGCGACACACAGATACGCAGTATTTT
CATQGRHTDTQYF
>.|.|TRBV25-1|TRBJ2-5
TGTGCCAGCAGTGAAGGGGACGTGGAGACCCAGTACTTC
CASSEGDVETQYF
>.|.|TRBV9|TRBJ2-7
TGTGCCAGCAGCGTAGGAGGGGGTCTGACCTACGAGCAGTACTTC
CASSVGGGLTYEQYF
>.|TRBD1|TRBV7-9|TRBJ1-1
TGTGCCAGCAGTCGGGACAGAGAAGCTTTCTTT
CASSRDREAFF